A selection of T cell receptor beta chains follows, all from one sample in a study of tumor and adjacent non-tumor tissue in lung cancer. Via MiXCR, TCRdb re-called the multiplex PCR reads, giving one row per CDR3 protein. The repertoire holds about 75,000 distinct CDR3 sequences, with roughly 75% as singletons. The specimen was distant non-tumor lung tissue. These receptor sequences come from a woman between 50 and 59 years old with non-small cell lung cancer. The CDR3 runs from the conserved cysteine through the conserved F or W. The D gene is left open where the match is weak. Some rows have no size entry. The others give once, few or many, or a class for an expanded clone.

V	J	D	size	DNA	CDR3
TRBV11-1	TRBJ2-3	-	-	TGTGCCAGCAGCTTAGCGACCGGGATAGGTACACAGTATTTT	CASSLATGIGTQYF
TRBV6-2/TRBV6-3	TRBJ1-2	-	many	TGTGCCAGCAGAAACTATGGCTACACCTTC	CASRNYGYTF
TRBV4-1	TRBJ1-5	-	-	TGCGCCAGCAGCCAAGCCCTAATGGACACTAGCAATCAAGCCCAGCATTTT	CASSQALMDTSNQAQHF
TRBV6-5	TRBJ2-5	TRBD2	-	TGCGCCAGCAAAGTACGCGCGGGAGGTTCGGGGGGCCAGTACTTC	CASKVRAGGSGGQYF
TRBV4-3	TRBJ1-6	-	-	TGCGCCAGTAGCCAAGAGTCCGGTCCACCCCTCCACTTT	CASSQESGPPLHF
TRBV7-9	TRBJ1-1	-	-	TGTGCCAACAGCTTTAGTGGGTCGAGGATCACTGAAACTTTCTTT	CANSFSGSRITETFF
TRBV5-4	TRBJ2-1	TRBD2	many	TGTGCCAGCAGCTCCGGGAGCGGGATCTACAATGAGCAGTTCTTC	CASSSGSGIYNEQFF
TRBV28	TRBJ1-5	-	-	TGTGCCAGCAGTTTACGGGCAGGGCTCCCCTGGGGTTATAGCAATCAGCCCCAGCATTTT	CASSLRAGLPWGYSNQPQHF
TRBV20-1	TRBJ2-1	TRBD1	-	TGCAGTGCTAGACAACAGGGGTTACGGAGTCTTTCCAGCTCCTACAATGAGCAGTTCTTC	CSARQQGLRSLSSSYNEQFF
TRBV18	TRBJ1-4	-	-	TGTGCCAGCTCACCGGCAGGGGCGGCTAATGAAAAACTGTTTTTT	CASSPAGAANEKLFF
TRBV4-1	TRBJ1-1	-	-	TGCGCCAGCAGCCAGGATCGTTACATGGCGAACACTAAAGCTTTCTTT	CASSQDRYMANTKAFF
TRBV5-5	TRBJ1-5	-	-	TGTGCCAGCAGCTCGACAGACGGGGCCAATCAGCCCCATCATTTC	CASSSTDGANQPHHF
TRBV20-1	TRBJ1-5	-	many	TGCAGTGCTAGAAACGGAGTTCGATTCAATCAGCCCCAGCATTTT	CSARNGVRFNQPQHF
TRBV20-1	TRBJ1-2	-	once	TGTAGTGCTAAAGTTCAGCCAGGAAACTATGGCAACACCTTC	CSAKVQPGNYGNTF
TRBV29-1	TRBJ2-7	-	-	TGCAGCGCAACCCTAGCGACGAACCTCTATGAGCAGTACTTC	CSATLATNLYEQYF
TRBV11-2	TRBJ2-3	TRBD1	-	TGTGACAACAGCTTGGGACCAGGGGGAGATACGCAGTATTTT	CDNSLGPGGDTQYF
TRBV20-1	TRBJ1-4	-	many	TGCAGTGCTAGAGATATGGTAGAATCTAATGAAAAACTGTTTTTT	CSARDMVESNEKLFF
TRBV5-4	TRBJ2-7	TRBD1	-	TGTGTCAGCAGCCAGGGACAGGGGGCCGTCGAGCAGTACTTC	CVSSQGQGAVEQYF
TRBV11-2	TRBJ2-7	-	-	TGTGTCAGCAGCTTAGGGGGGGACGTGGAGCAGTACTTC	CVSSLGGDVEQYF
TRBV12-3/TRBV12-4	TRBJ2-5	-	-	TGTGCCAAGAGTTTATCCCCGGTGGAGACCCAGTACTTC	CAKSLSPVETQYF
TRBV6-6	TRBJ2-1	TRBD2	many	TGTGCCAGCAGTTACCCTTCTAGCGGCTCCTACAATGAGCAGTTCTTC	CASSYPSSGSYNEQFF
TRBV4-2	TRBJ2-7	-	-	TGTGCCAGTAGCCACGCCCTGACCAGGGGCGATCAGTACTTC	CASSHALTRGDQYF
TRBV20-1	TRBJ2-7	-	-	TGCAGTGTCAGTACAGCCGTGGGTACGTACGAGCAGTACTTC	CSVSTAVGTYEQYF
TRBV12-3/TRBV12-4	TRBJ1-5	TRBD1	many	TGTGCCAGCAGTTTATGGTGGGGACAGGGGTCTGAGCCCCAGCATTTT	CASSLWWGQGSEPQHF
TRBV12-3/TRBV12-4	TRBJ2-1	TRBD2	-	TGTGCCTGCAGTTTAGGTGGGAGGGGTGATGAGCAGTTCTTC	CACSLGGRGDEQFF
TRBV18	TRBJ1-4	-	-	TGTGCCAGCTCACCACCATTACATGGAAAACTGTTTTTT	CASSPPLHGKLFF
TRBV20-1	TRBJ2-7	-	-	TGTAGTGCTAGAAGCCAAAGGGCGGACAGCTCCTACGAGCAGTACTTC	CSARSQRADSSYEQYF
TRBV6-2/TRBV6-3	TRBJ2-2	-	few	TGTGCCAGCAGTTACCCCGCGGACAAGGAGAACACCGGGGAGCTGTTTTTT	CASSYPADKENTGELFF
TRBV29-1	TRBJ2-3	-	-	TGCAACCCTCGGAGGGGGCGAGCAGATACGCAATATTTT	CNPRRGRADTQYF
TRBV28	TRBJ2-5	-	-	TGTGTCAGTAAGCTAGTGGGAGACACCAAGAGGACCCAGTACTTC	CVSKLVGDTKRTQYF
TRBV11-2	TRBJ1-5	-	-	TGTGCCAGTAGCTTAGAAGGGTGGGGGACTCAGGATTTT	CASSLEGWGTQDF
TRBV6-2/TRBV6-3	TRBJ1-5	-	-	TGTGGCAGCAGTTTCGAATCTGTGGTATATGTAAGTGGTCTTAATCAGCCCCAGCATTTT	CGSSFESVVYVSGLNQPQHF
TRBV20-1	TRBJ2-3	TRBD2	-	TGCAGTGCTAGTCCTTTCGGGACTAGCGGGATTTTTAGCACAGATACGCAGTATTTT	CSASPFGTSGIFSTDTQYF
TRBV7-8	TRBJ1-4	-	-	TGTGCCAGCAGCTTGATAGACAGCACTAATGAAAAACTGTTTTTT	CASSLIDSTNEKLFF
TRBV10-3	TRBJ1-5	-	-	TGTGCCATCAGTGGAAGCATGGAGGGGTTGATGGAGGCCCAGCATTTT	CAISGSMEGLMEAQHF
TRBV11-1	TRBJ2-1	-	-	TGTGCCAGCAGTTTACCTCCGCAGAATGAGCAGTCCTTC	CASSLPPQNEQSF
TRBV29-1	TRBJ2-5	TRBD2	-	TGCAGTGTTGCAGTCAATAGCGGGATGGTTGTGGAGGCCCAGTACTTC	CSVAVNSGMVVEAQYF
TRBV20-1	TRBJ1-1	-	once	TGCAGTGCTAGAAGGCAGGTTTCCAATACTGAAGCTTTCTTT	CSARRQVSNTEAFF
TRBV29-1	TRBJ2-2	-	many	TGCAGCGTTCCCCTGTCGCCTAACACCGGGGAGCTGTTTTTT	CSVPLSPNTGELFF
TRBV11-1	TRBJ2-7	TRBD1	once	TGTGCCAGCAGTCACAGGGACAGTTCCTACGAGCAGTATTTC	CASSHRDSSYEQYF
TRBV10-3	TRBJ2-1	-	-	TGTACCATCCAGGCGAAGGGTGAGCAATTCTTC	CTIQAKGEQFF
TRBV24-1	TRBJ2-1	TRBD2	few	TGTGCCACCAGAGCGGGAGGGCCTTTCAATGAGCAGTTCTTC	CATRAGGPFNEQFF
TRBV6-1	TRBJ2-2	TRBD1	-	TGTGCCAGCAGAACCTCCGGGACAGGGCTGGGGGAGCTGCTTTTT	CASRTSGTGLGELLF
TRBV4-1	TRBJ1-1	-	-	TGCGCCAGCAGCCAAGATCGCTACAGTGCGGACACTGAAGCTTTCTTT	CASSQDRYSADTEAFF
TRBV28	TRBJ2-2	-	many	TGTGCCAGCAGACCAAATAAGGGGAACACCGGGGAGCTGTTTTTT	CASRPNKGNTGELFF
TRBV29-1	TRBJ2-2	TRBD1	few	TGCAGCGTTGAATTGGATCAGGGGGTCGGGGAGCTGTTTTTT	CSVELDQGVGELFF
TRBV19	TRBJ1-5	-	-	TGTGCCAGTAGTAGCAGGGGCAGGCAGCCCCAGCATTTT	CASSSRGRQPQHF
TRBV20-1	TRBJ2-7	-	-	TGCAGTGCTACCGGGACTGGTGGGATGAAGTACTTC	CSATGTGGMKYF
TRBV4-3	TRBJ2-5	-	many	TGCGCCAGCAGCCCGAAACATAAAGAGACCCAGTACTTC	CASSPKHKETQYF
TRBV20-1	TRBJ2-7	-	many	TGCAGTGCTGACCGGGACTTAAACTACGAGCAGTACTTC	CSADRDLNYEQYF
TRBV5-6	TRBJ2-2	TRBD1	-	TGTGCCAGCAGCTGGTTGGGACAGAGATATCCTAACAAGCTGTTTTTT	CASSWLGQRYPNKLFF
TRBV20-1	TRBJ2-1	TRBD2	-	TGCAGTGTAGCGGGAGATGTGGGTGAGCAGTTCTTC	CSVAGDVGEQFF
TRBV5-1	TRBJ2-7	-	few	TGCGCCAGCAGCTTTGACAGTCCCTACGAGCAGTACTTC	CASSFDSPYEQYF
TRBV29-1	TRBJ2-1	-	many	TGCAGCGTTAAACAAGTCTACTCCTACAATGAGCAGTTCTTC	CSVKQVYSYNEQFF
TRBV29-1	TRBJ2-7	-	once	TGCGGCGTTGAAGGGACGACTAACAACGAGCAGTACTTC	CGVEGTTNNEQYF
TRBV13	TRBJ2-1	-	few	TGTGCCAGCAGCTTATTTGGGGGGCGGAGGGACAATGAGCAGTTCTTC	CASSLFGGRRDNEQFF
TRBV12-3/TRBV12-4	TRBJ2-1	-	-	TGTGCCATCACCTACTCTAACGGGAGCTCCAATGAGCAGTTCTTC	CAITYSNGSSNEQFF
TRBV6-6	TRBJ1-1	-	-	TGTGCCAGCAGTTACACTAGGGACACTGATGCTTTCTTT	CASSYTRDTDAFF